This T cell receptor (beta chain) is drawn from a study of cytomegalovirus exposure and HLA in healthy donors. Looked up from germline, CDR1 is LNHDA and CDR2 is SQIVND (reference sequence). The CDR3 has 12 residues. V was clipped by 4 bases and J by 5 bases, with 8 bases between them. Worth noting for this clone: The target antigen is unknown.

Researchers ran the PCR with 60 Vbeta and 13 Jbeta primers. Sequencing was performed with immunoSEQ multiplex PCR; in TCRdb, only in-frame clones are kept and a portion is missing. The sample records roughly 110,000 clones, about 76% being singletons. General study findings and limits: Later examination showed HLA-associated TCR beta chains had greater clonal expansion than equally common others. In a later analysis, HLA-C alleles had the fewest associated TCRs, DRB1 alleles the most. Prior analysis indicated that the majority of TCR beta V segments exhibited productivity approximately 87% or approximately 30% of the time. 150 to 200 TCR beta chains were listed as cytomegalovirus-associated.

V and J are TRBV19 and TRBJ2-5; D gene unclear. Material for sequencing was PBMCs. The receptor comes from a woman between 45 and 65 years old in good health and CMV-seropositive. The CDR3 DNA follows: TGTGCCAGTAGTAACACGGAGGAGACCCAGTACTTC. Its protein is CASSNTEETQYF. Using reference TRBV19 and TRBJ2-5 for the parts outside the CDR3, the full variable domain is DGGITQSPKYLFRKEGQNVTLSCEQNLNHDAMYWYRQDPGQGLRLIYYSQIVNDFQKGDIAEGYSVSREKKESFPLTVTSAQKNPTAFYLCASSNTEETQYFGPGTRLLVL.